The present entry profiles one T cell receptor (beta chain) with its context. Sequencing was performed with immunoSEQ multiplex PCR; in TCRdb, only in-frame clones are kept and a portion is missing. The sample lists roughly 93,000 clones, around 93% occurring once. The data were taken from a study of T cell changes during pregnancy in multiple sclerosis. The V gene lost 5 bases and the J gene lost 2 bases, with 13 bases spanning the gap. In germline, CDR1 is SGHAT, CDR2 FQNNGV. The CDR3 contains 15 residues. The chain is built from TRBV11-2 and TRBJ1-3; a weak D match, TRBD1 (5 bases). The specimen comprised peripheral blood, sampled before pregnancy. This TCR was recovered from a female donor with multiple sclerosis, enrolled in a pregnancy study. CDR3 sequence reads: CASSPTTRAGNTIYF. The CDR3 DNA follows: TGTGCCAGCAGCCCGACGACCAGGGCTGGAAACACCATATATTTT.